This T cell receptor (beta chain) was retrieved from a study of control samples from healthy donors and cancer patients. CDR1 and CDR2 (germline): SEHNR, FQNEAQ (reference sequence). This CDR3 region has 15 residues. The germline V and J ends were trimmed by 2 bases and 3 bases, with 13 bases remaining between them. Method: immunoSEQ multiplex PCR; TCRdb's copy keeps in-frame clones and lacks some. The table has more than 95,000 clones, 85% to 95% seen once. What was sequenced was blood. The chain uses TRBV7-9 and TRBJ2-5; possibly TRBD1 for D (7 bases). This TCR was sampled from a young man in good health. The DNA for the CDR3 is TGTGCCAGCAGCTTAAGTACAGGGGAGGAAGAGACCCAGTACTTC. Its protein product is CASSLSTGEEETQYF.